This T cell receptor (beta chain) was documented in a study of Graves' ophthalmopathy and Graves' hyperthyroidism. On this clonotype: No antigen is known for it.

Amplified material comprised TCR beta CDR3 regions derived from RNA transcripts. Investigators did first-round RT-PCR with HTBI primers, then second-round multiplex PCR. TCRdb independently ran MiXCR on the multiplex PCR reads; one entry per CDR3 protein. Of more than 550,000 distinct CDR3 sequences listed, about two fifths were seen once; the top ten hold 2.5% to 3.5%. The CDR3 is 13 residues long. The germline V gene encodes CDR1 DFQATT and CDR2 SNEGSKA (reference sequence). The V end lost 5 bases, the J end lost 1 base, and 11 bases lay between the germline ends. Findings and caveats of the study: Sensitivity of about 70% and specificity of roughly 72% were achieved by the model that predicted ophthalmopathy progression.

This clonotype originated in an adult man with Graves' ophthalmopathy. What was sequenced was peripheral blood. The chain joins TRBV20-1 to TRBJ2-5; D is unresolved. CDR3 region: CSAASGTQETQYF. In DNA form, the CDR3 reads TGCAGTGCTGCCTCGGGTACCCAAGAGACCCAGTACTTC.